This TCR beta chain comes out of a study of cytomegalovirus exposure and HLA in healthy donors. The CDR3 runs to 17 residues. Germline V lookup: CDR1 MGHDK, CDR2 SYGVNS. The V and J ends lost 3 bases and 3 bases, in that order; junction bases with no gene match: 10. The PCR employed 60 Vbeta primers together with 13 Jbeta primers. The data were produced by immunoSEQ multiplex PCR, yet TCRdb's version contains in-frame clones alone and is incomplete. The table lists about 120,000 clones, roughly two thirds of them singletons. What was sequenced was PBMCs. This chain joins TRBV25-1 and TRBJ2-3, with 9 bases matching TRBD1. The TCR comes from a woman in her twenties or thirties in good health and CMV-seronegative. CDR3 residues: CASSESYRGRGTDTQYF. As DNA, the CDR3 is TGTGCCAGCAGTGAGTCTTACAGGGGGCGCGGGACAGATACGCAGTATTTT.